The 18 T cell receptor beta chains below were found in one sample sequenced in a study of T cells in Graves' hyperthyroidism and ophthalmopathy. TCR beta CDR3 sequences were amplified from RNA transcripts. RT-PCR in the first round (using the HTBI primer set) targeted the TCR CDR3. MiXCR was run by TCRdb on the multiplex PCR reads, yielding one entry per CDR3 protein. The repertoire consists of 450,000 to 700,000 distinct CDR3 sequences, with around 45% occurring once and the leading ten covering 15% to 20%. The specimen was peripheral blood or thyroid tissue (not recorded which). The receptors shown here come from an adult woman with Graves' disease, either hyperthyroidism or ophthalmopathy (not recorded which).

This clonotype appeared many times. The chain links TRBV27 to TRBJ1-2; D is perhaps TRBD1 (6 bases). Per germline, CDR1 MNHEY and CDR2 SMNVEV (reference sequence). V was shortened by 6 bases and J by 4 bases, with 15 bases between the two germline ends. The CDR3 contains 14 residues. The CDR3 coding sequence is TGTGCCAGCAGACCCCTAGGGGGGGCCTATGGCTACACCTTC. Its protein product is CASRPLGGAYGYTF.

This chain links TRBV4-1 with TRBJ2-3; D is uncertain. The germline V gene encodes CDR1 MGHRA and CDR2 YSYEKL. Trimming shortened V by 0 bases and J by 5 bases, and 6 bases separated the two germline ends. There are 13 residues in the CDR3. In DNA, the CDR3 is TGCGCCAGCAGCCAAGACTTGGGAGATACGCAGTATTTT. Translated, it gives CASSQDLGDTQYF.

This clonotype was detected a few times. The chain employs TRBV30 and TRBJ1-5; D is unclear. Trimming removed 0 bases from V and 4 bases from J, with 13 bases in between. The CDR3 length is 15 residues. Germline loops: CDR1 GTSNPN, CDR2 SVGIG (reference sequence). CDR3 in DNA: TGTGCCTGGAGTGTATCTGAGGGATCTAATCAGCCCCAGCATTTT. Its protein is CAWSVSEGSNQPQHF.

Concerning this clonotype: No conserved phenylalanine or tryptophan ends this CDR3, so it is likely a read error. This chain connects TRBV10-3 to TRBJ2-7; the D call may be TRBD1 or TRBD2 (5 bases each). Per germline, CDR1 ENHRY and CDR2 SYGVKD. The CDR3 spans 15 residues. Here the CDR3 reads CASSGSGTASYEQYL. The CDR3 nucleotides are TGTGCCAGCAGTGGGTCCGGGACGGCCTCCTACGAGCAGTACCTC.

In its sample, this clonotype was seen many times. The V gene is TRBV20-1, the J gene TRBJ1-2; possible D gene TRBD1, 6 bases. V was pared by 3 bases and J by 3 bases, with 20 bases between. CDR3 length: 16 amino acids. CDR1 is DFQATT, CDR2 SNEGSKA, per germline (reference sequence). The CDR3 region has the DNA TGCAGTGCTAGCGGTGGCCAGGGGAAGGTGGACTATGGCTACACCTTC. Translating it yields CSASGGQGKVDYGYTF.

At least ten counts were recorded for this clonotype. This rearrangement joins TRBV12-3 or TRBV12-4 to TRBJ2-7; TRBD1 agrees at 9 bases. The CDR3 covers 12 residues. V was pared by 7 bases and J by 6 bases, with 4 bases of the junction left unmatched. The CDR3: CASNNRGLEQYF. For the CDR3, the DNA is TGTGCCAGCAACAACAGGGGGCTCGAGCAGTACTTC.

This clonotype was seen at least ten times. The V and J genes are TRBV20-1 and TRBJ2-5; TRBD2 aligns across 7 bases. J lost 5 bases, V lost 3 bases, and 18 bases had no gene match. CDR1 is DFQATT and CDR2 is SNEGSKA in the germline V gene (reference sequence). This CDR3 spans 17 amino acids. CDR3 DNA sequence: TGCAGTGCTAGGGGGGGGGTAGTTTCTGCCCGCCGCGAGACCCAGTACTTC. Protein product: CSARGGVVSARRETQYF.

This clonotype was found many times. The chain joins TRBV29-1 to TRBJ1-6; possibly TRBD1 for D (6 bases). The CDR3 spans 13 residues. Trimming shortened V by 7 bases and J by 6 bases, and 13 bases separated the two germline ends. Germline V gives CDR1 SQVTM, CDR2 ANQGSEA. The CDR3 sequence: CSGPRGVNSPLHF. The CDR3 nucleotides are TGCAGCGGTCCCAGGGGCGTTAATTCACCCCTCCACTTT.

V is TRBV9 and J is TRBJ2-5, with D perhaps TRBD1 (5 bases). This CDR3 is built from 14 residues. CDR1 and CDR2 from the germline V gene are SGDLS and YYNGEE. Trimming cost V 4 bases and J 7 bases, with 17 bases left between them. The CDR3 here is CASSPHQGTGTQYF. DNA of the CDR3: TGTGCCAGCAGCCCACACCAGGGCACCGGGACCCAGTACTTC.

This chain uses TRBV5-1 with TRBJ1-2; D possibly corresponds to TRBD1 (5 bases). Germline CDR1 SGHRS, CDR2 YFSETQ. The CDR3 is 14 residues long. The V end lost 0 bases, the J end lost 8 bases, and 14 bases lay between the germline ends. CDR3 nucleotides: TGCGCCAGCAGCTTGGACGGAGGGGAAAGCGGCTACACCTTC. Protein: CASSLDGGESGYTF.

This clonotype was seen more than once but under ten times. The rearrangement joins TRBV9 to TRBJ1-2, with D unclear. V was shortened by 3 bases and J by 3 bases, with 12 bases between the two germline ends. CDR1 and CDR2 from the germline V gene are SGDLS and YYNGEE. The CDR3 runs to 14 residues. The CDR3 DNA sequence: TGTGCCAGCAGCGGCCTCGATAGATACTATGGCTACACCTTC. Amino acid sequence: CASSGLDRYYGYTF.

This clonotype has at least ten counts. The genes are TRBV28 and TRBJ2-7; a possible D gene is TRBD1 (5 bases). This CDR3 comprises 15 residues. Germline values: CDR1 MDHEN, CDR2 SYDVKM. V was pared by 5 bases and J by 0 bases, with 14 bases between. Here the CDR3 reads CASSPPVDSSYEQYF. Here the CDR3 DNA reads TGTGCCAGCAGTCCCCCGGTTGACAGCTCCTACGAGCAGTACTTC.

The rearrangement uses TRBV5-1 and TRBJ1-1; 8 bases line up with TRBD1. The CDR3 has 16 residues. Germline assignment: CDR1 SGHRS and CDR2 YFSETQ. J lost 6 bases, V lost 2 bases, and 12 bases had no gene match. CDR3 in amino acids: CASSFDPGGKAAEAFF. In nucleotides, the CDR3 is TGCGCCAGCAGCTTCGATCCAGGGGGCAAGGCGGCTGAAGCTTTCTTT.

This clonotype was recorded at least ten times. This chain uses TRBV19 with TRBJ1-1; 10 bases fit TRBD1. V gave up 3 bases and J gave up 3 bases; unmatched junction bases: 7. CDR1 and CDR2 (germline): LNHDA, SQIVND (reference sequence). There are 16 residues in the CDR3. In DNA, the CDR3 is TGTGCCAGTAGTATCCGACAGGGGGCACGTTACACTGAAGCTTTCTTT. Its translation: CASSIRQGARYTEAFF. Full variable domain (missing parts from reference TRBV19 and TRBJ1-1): DGGITQSPKYLFRKEGQNVTLSCEQNLNHDAMYWYRQDPGQGLRLIYYSQIVNDFQKGDIAEGYSVSREKKESFPLTVTSAQKNPTAFYLCASSIRQGARYTEAFFGQGTRLTVV.

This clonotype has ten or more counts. CDR3 loop: CASRLAELTGELFF. The CDR3 DNA follows: TGCGCCAGCAGATTAGCGGAGCTCACCGGGGAGCTGTTTTTT. The chain couples TRBV4-1 to TRBJ2-2; TRBD2 might be the D (6 bases). The germline gives CDR1 MGHRA, CDR2 YSYEKL. CDR3 length: 14 amino acids. Trimming cost V 6 bases and J 4 bases, with 12 bases left between them.

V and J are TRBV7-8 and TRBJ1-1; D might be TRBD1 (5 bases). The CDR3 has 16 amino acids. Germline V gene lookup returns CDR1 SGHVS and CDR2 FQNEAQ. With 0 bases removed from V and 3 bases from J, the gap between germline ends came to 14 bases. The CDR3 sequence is CASSLAFRVGDTEAFF. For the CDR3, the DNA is TGTGCCAGCAGCTTAGCCTTCAGGGTGGGGGACACTGAAGCTTTCTTT.

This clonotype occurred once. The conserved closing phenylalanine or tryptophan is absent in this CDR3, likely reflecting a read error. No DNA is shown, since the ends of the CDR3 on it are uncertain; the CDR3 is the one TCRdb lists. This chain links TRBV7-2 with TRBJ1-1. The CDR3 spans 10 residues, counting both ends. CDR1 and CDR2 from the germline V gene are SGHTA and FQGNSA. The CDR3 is CASSLAEASS.

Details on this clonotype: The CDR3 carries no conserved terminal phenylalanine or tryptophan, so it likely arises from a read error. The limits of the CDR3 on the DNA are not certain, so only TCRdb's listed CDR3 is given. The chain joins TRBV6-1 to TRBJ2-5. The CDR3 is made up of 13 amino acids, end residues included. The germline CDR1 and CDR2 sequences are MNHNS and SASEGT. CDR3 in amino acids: CASFGVYGYTFGS.